The rows below give T cell receptor beta chains drawn from one sample of a study of blood T cells in healthy people across ages. TCRdb passed the 5' RACE reads through MiXCR, listing each CDR3 protein once. The sample consists of about 1.5 million distinct CDR3 sequences, roughly 43% of them appearing once. The sample was blood. Receptors originate from a woman aged 18-35 years in good health. Each CDR3 is given with its conserved first and last residue. D genes are given only for firm matches. Part of the rows lack a size; the others show once, few, many or a class for expanded clones.

TRBV7-9 - few CASSLESIRDFQYNEQYF
TRBV24-1 TRBD2 - CATSGAGDYNEQFF
TRBV6-2/TRBV6-3 TRBD1 - CASSSRQGRHNEQYF
TRBV27 - - CASSKGARGQYF
TRBV15 TRBD2 few CATSKERESSYEQYF
TRBV12-3/TRBV12-4 - once CATDVAYGGDGYTF
TRBV4-1 - - CASSLHPSSHGYTF
TRBV6-5 - few CASKLMTLNTGELFF
TRBV5-1 - - CASLAALNTEAFF
TRBV7-6 - few CASSLMGQTDPYEQYF
TRBV20-1 TRBD1 - CSARDPIPGGQGPGDTQYF